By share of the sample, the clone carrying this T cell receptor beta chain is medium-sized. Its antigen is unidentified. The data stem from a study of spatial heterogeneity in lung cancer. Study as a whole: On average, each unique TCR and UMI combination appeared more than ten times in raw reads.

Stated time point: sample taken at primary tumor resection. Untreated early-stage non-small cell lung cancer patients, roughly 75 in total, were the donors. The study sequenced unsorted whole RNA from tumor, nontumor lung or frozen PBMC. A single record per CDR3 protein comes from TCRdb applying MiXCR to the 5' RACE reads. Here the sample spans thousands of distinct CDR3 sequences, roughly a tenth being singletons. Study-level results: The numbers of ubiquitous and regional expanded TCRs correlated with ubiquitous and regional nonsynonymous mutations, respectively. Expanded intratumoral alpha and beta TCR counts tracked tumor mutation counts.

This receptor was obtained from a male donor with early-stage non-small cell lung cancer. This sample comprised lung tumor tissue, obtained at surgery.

The CDR3 here is CASSPGQIHNSPLHF. The CDR3 DNA reads TGTGCCAGCAGTCCTGGACAGATACATAATTCACCCCTCCACTTT. The rearrangement links TRBV28 to TRBJ1-6; tentatively, D is TRBD1 (6 bases). This CDR3 region has 15 residues. Germline V gene sequence: CDR1 MDHEN, CDR2 SYDVKM. The V end was cut by 5 bases, the J end by 5 bases, with 13 bases between.